One and the same sample provided the 14 T cell receptor beta chains below, sequenced in a study of blood T cells in healthy people across ages. Using a J-beta primer mix together with a sample-barcoded 5' primer, a second PCR was run for about 7 to 12 cycles. A single record per CDR3 protein comes from TCRdb applying MiXCR to the 5' RACE reads. The sample contains about 640,000 distinct CDR3 sequences, roughly 50% of which appear only once. The sample taken for sequencing was blood. These receptors all stem from a man aged 60 to 69 in good health.

To note about this clonotype: Since a much larger clone is just one base distant, this may be a read error. V and J are TRBV5-6 and TRBJ2-4, with D tentatively TRBD1 (5 bases). The CDR3 loop spans 15 amino acids. V lost 0 bases, J lost 6 bases, and 13 bases lay in between. Germline CDR1 SGHDT, CDR2 YYEEEE. This CDR3 is CASSLVPDTLNIQYF. For the CDR3, the DNA is TGTGCCAGCAGCTTGGTCCCGGACACTCTAAACATTCAGTACTTC.

Only one count was recorded for this clonotype. This sequence joins TRBV15 and TRBJ1-1, with 8 nucleotides matching TRBD1. CDR3 length equals 14 residues. CDR1 LNHNV and CDR2 YYDKDF come from the germline V gene (reference sequence). With V trimmed by 8 bases and J by 5 bases, 10 bases remained unmatched. CDR3 DNA sequence: TGTGCCACCGGCAAGGACAGGGAGAATACTGAAGCTTTCTTT. Its translation is CATGKDRENTEAFF.

This chain joins TRBV6-2 or TRBV6-3 and TRBJ1-1, with D perhaps TRBD1 (5 bases). With 4 bases removed from V and 4 bases from J, the gap between germline ends came to 10 bases. The CDR3 sequence is 13 residues long. CDR1 MNHEY and CDR2 SVGEGT come from the germline V gene. The CDR3 here is CASSFEGLTEAFF. The CDR3 nucleotides read TGTGCCAGCAGTTTCGAGGGGCTCACTGAAGCTTTCTTT.

The gene calls are TRBV10-2 and TRBJ1-4, with D perhaps matching TRBD1 (6 bases). The germline V and J ends were trimmed by 2 bases and 0 bases, with 16 bases remaining between them. The germline V gene encodes CDR1 WSHSY and CDR2 SAAADI. CDR3 size: 18 residues. The CDR3 is CASSEPPKGVSTNEKLFF. The CDR3 nucleotides read TGCGCCAGCAGTGAGCCCCCGAAGGGGGTATCAACTAATGAAAAACTGTTTTTT.

V usage is TRBV5-6 and J usage is TRBJ1-2, with D unresolved. V was pared by 0 bases and J by 8 bases, with 17 bases between. CDR3 length: 15 residues. Germline V gives CDR1 SGHDT, CDR2 YYEEEE. As DNA, the CDR3 is TGTGCCAGCAGCTTGGTAGGAGGGAAAGTGAGCGGCTACACCTTC. The encoded protein is CASSLVGGKVSGYTF. Supplemented by reference TRBV5-6 and TRBJ1-2, the full variable domain reads DAGVTQSPTHLIKTRGQQVTLRCSPKSGHDTVSWYQQALGQGPQFIFQYYEEEERQRGNFPDRFSGHQFPNYSSELNVNALLLGDSALYLCASSLVGGKVSGYTFGSGTRLTVV.

V and J are TRBV5-4 and TRBJ1-2, with 7 bases fitting TRBD1. This CDR3 region has 13 residues. The ends lost 6 bases at V and 8 bases at J; junction bases unmatched: 10. Looked up from germline, CDR1 is SGHNT and CDR2 is YYREEE (reference sequence). CDR3 region: CASTQEGAEGYTF. The CDR3 DNA follows: TGTGCCAGCACCCAAGAGGGGGCTGAAGGCTACACCTTC. Using reference TRBV5-4 and TRBJ1-2 for the parts outside the CDR3, the full variable domain is ETGVTQSPTHLIKTRGQQVTLRCSSQSGHNTVSWYQQALGQGPQFIFQYYREEENGRGNFPPRFSGLQFPNYSSELNVNALELDDSALYLCASTQEGAEGYTFGSGTRLTVV.

The genes are TRBV6-6 and TRBJ1-4; D gene ambiguous. The CDR3 sequence is 14 residues long. Germline loops: CDR1 MNHNY, CDR2 SVGAGI (reference sequence). Trimming shortened V by 10 bases and J by 8 bases, and 20 bases separated the two germline ends. The CDR3 is CATTRGLLREKLFF. DNA of the CDR3: TGTGCCACCACACGGGGTCTGCTACGGGAAAAACTGTTTTTT.

The rearrangement links TRBV28 to TRBJ2-5; unclear D gene. V was cut by 4 bases and J by 4 bases, with 13 bases left in between. The CDR3 covers 14 residues. Per the germline V gene, CDR1 is MDHEN and CDR2 is SYDVKM. The CDR3 region is CASSSSQWLETQYF. The CDR3 DNA is TGTGCCAGCAGTTCGAGCCAATGGCTAGAGACCCAGTACTTC. Based on the CDR3 plus reference TRBV28 and TRBJ2-5, the full variable domain is DVKVTQSSRYLVKRTGEKVFLECVQDMDHENMFWYRQDPGLGLRLIYFSYDVKMKEKGDIPEGYSVSREKKERFSLILESASTNQTSMYLCASSSSQWLETQYFGPGTRLLVL.

This clonotype occurred once. In DNA, the CDR3 is TGTGCCAGCAGTTTTGGTCCTAGCCCCAATGAGCAGTTCTTC. Translated, it gives CASSFGPSPNEQFF. The chain carries TRBV12-3 or TRBV12-4 and TRBJ2-1; possible D gene TRBD2, 5 bases. V lost 3 bases, J lost 6 bases, and 12 bases lay in between. The CDR3 runs 14 residues.

The genes are TRBV2 and TRBJ2-1; no clear D gene. CDR1 SNHLY and CDR2 FYNNEI come from the germline V gene. The V end lost 1 base, the J end lost 3 bases, and 10 bases lay between the germline ends. This CDR3 region has 15 residues. CDR3 sequence: CASSEDPTVYNEQFF. The CDR3, as DNA: TGTGCCAGCAGTGAAGATCCTACGGTCTACAATGAGCAGTTCTTC.

This clonotype was detected only a few times. The chain recombines TRBV20-1 with TRBJ2-7, with 8 bases matching TRBD1. This CDR3 is built from 12 residues. Trimming took 4 bases from V and 5 from J; bases not matched to a gene: 4. Germline CDR1 is DFQATT and CDR2 is SNEGSKA (reference sequence). The CDR3, as DNA: TGCAGTGCTACCGACAGGGGCCACGAGCAGTACTTC. Translation: CSATDRGHEQYF.

The chain employs TRBV10-3 and TRBJ2-1; 10 bases match TRBD2. Germline V gives CDR1 ENHRY, CDR2 SYGVKD. Trimming removed 4 bases from V and 4 bases from J; junction bases left unmatched: 4. The CDR3 consists of 15 residues. CDR3 sequence reads: CAISATSGAYNEQFF. DNA of the CDR3: TGTGCCATCAGTGCCACTAGCGGGGCTTACAATGAGCAGTTCTTC.

This sequence joins TRBV4-1 and TRBJ1-1; TRBD1 matches at 8 bases. The CDR3 loop spans 18 amino acids. Germline CDR1 MGHRA, CDR2 YSYEKL. The junction had 19 bases not matched to a gene; V was cut back by 7 bases and J by 3 bases. The CDR3 protein is CASTPGQEVRRRDTEAFF. Here the CDR3 DNA reads TGCGCCAGCACCCCGGGACAGGAGGTAAGGCGCCGCGACACTGAAGCTTTCTTT.

The chain couples TRBV5-1 to TRBJ2-3, with 9 bases matching TRBD2. The CDR3 runs to 17 residues. V shed 4 bases and J 0 bases; nucleotides not matched to a gene: 9. Germline CDR1 SGHRS, CDR2 YFSETQ. The CDR3 DNA is TGCGCCAGCAGCACCTCACTAGCGGGTTTAAGCACAGATACGCAGTATTTT. The encoded protein is CASSTSLAGLSTDTQYF.